This entry lists 27 T cell receptor beta chains sequenced from one sample in a study of beta chain features in type 1 diabetes. Expressed TCRB transcripts were sequenced after all isolated RNA was converted to cDNA. Clones were read by immunoSEQ multiplex PCR, and TCRdb kept only the in-frame ones, dropping some. Of 900,000 or so clones listed, under 20% were seen once; the top ten hold 0.02% to 0.03%. The sample consisted of naive CD4+ T cells from blood. All receptors derive from a woman younger than 30 in good health.

This clone was detected only a few times. The chain links TRBV7-2 to TRBJ2-3; D not resolved. V shed 5 bases and J shed 0 bases, with 15 bases lying between them. The CDR3 is 16 amino acids. The V gene's germline CDR1 is SGHTA and CDR2 FQGNSA. CDR3 DNA: TGTGCCAGCAGCCGCGAAAACTATCCTAGCACAGATACGCAGTATTTT. Translated, it gives CASSRENYPSTDTQYF.

This clone appeared a few times. This rearrangement joins TRBV7-9 to TRBJ2-4; possibly TRBD1 for D (6 bases). Trimming removed 5 bases from V and 4 bases from J, with 9 bases in between. CDR1 and CDR2 (germline): SEHNR, FQNEAQ (reference sequence). This CDR3 region has 13 residues. In nucleotides, the CDR3 is TGTGCCAGCAGCGTGGACAGTAAAAACATTCAGTACTTC. Residues: CASSVDSKNIQYF.

The V and J genes are TRBV6-1 and TRBJ2-6; D uncertain. Looked up from germline, CDR1 is MNHNS and CDR2 is SASEGT. V was trimmed by 8 bases and J by 2 bases, leaving 7 bases between them. This CDR3 contains 13 residues. CDR3 DNA sequence: TGTGCCAGCGGGGTAGCTGGGGCCAACGTCCTGACTTTC. This gives the protein CASGVAGANVLTF.

The sample holds a few counts of this clone. The chain recombines TRBV10-3 with TRBJ2-1; 10 nucleotides match TRBD2. CDR3 size: 19 residues. The germline gives CDR1 ENHRY, CDR2 SYGVKD. V was pared by 0 bases and J by 3 bases, with 11 bases of the junction left unmatched. The CDR3 coding sequence is TGTGCCATCAGTGAGTCGATCCTAGCGGGAGTGTCAGGCTACAATGAGCAGTTCTTC. This codes for CAISESILAGVSGYNEQFF.

The rearrangement uses TRBV28 and TRBJ2-2, with D maybe TRBD2 (6 bases). This CDR3 comprises 16 residues. Germline V gene sequence: CDR1 MDHEN, CDR2 SYDVKM. V lost 5 bases and J 0 bases, leaving 13 bases between the germline ends. The CDR3 nucleotides are TGTGCCAGCAGTCCCCTCGGGACTCCGAACACCGGGGAGCTGTTTTTT. Residues: CASSPLGTPNTGELFF.

This clone was seen only a few times. The same CDR3 also results from other DNA sequences found in this sample. The J gene is TRBJ2-3, the V gene TRBV7-9; 7 nucleotides agree with TRBD1. CDR1 SEHNR and CDR2 FQNEAQ come from the germline V gene (reference sequence). With 3 bases clipped from V and 2 bases from J, the junction kept 2 bases outside the gene matches. This CDR3 has 14 residues. This CDR3 is CASSLTGPTDTQYF. The CDR3 DNA follows: TGTGCCAGCAGCTTGACAGGGCCCACAGATACGCAGTATTTT.

The V call is TRBV19, the J call TRBJ2-1, with D possibly TRBD1 on 6 matching bases. The V and J ends lost 1 base and 7 bases respectively, with 23 bases between them. CDR3 length: 18 residues. Germline V gene data show CDR1 as LNHDA and CDR2 as SQIVND (reference sequence). The CDR3 is CASSIVGAVTGGVNEQFF. The DNA for the CDR3 is TGTGCCAGTAGTATAGTTGGGGCGGTGACAGGAGGTGTAAATGAGCAGTTCTTC.

V and J are TRBV6-6 and TRBJ1-2; tentative D call: TRBD1 (6 bases). V was clipped by 10 bases and J by 4 bases, with 16 bases between them. The CDR3 is 13 residues long. Looked up from germline, CDR1 is MNHNY and CDR2 is SVGAGI (reference sequence). The CDR3 is CAISRGGIYGYTF. CDR3 coding DNA: TGTGCCATCTCAAGGGGGGGTATCTATGGCTACACCTTC.

This clone was detected only once. The CDR3 protein is CASQKGLDQPQHF. DNA of the CDR3: TGTGCCTCCCAGAAGGGACTCGATCAGCCCCAGCATTTT. The chain links TRBV28 to TRBJ1-5; a weak D match, TRBD1 (5 bases). The CDR3 loop spans 13 amino acids. V was shortened by 11 bases and J by 5 bases, with 16 bases between the two germline ends. CDR1 MDHEN and CDR2 SYDVKM come from the germline V gene.

The V and J genes are TRBV5-4 and TRBJ2-1; 7 positions match TRBD2. V was clipped by 4 bases and J by 6 bases; unmatched bases: 13. This CDR3 is 16 amino acids long. Germline values: CDR1 SGHNT, CDR2 YYREEE (reference sequence). CDR3 sequence: CASSPGGREFSNEQFF. As DNA, the CDR3 is TGTGCCAGCAGCCCCGGTGGGCGGGAGTTTAGCAATGAGCAGTTCTTC.

CDR3 in amino acids: CASSLALNTGELFF. As DNA, the CDR3 is TGTGCCAGCAGCTTGGCACTGAACACCGGGGAGCTGTTTTTT. This chain links TRBV5-4 with TRBJ2-2; D is unclear. Germline-derived CDR1 and CDR2 are SGHNT and YYREEE (reference sequence). The length of the CDR3 is 14 residues. V was trimmed by 0 bases and J by 1 base, leaving 4 bases between them. Variable domain in full (rest from reference TRBV5-4 and TRBJ2-2): ETGVTQSPTHLIKTRGQQVTLRCSSQSGHNTVSWYQQALGQGPQFIFQYYREEENGRGNFPPRFSGLQFPNYSSELNVNALELDDSALYLCASSLALNTGELFFGEGSRLTVL.

This clone was found a few times. This chain's CDR3 is CASSSSSGRNSGNTIYF. The CDR3 bases are TGTGCCAGCAGCTCCTCTTCCGGACGTAACTCTGGAAACACCATATATTTT. The rearrangement uses TRBV7-2 and TRBJ1-3; no clear D. Trimming took 4 bases from V and 0 from J, leaving 16 bases between them. Germline V gene lookup returns CDR1 SGHTA and CDR2 FQGNSA. The CDR3 loop spans 17 amino acids.

The table lists this clone with a few counts. The J gene is TRBJ2-3, the V gene TRBV19; tentative D call: TRBD2 (6 bases). The V end was cut by 4 bases, the J end by 5 bases, with 22 bases between. CDR1 is LNHDA, CDR2 SQIVND, per germline (reference sequence). This CDR3 comprises 17 residues. CDR3 amino acids: CASSTRSGTSGGDTQYF. CDR3 in DNA: TGTGCCAGTAGTACCCGTTCTGGGACCTCCGGGGGAGATACGCAGTATTTT.

The V and J genes are TRBV4-3 and TRBJ2-3; TRBD2 aligns across 9 bases. V lost 0 bases and J lost 5; bases outside the gene matches: 3. Germline V gene data show CDR1 as LGHNA and CDR2 as YSLEER. This CDR3 has 15 amino acids. CDR3 bases: TGCGCCAGCAGCCAAGAGTTTAGCGGGGGAGATACGCAGTATTTT. Amino acids: CASSQEFSGGDTQYF.

J is TRBJ2-1 and V is TRBV7-8; D could derive from TRBD1 or TRBD2 (6 bases each). Trimming took off 3 bases at V and 12 bases at J, with 9 bases between the two ends. In germline, CDR1 is SGHVS, CDR2 FQNEAQ. This CDR3 spans 11 amino acids. CDR3: CASSLTGAQFF. In DNA, the CDR3 is TGTGCCAGCAGCTTGACGGGGGCGCAGTTCTTC.

This chain joins TRBV5-1 and TRBJ2-1; 9 bases line up with TRBD2. Looked up from germline, CDR1 is SGHRS and CDR2 is YFSETQ. The CDR3 is 15 amino acids. V gave up 4 bases and J gave up 8 bases; unmatched junction bases: 10. The CDR3 is CASSTGTSWGDEQFF. CDR3 bases: TGCGCCAGCAGCACCGGGACTAGCTGGGGCGATGAGCAGTTCTTC.

The chain carries TRBV27 and TRBJ2-7; D may be TRBD2 (6 bases). The ends were cut back, 6 bases at V and 0 bases at J, with 15 bases in the middle. From germline, CDR1 is MNHEY and CDR2 SMNVEV (reference sequence). The length of the CDR3 is 15 residues. The CDR3 DNA reads as TGTGCCAGCAGCTCAAATAGCGGAGCCTCCTACGAGCAGTACTTC. Its translation is CASSSNSGASYEQYF.

This clone was seen more than once but under ten times. This rearrangement joins TRBV7-9 to TRBJ2-3, with D possibly matching TRBD1 (6 bases). The CDR3 spans 13 residues. V was clipped by 5 bases and J by 4 bases, with 10 bases between them. CDR1 is SEHNR and CDR2 is FQNEAQ in the germline V gene (reference sequence). Here the CDR3 reads CASSITGPDTQYF. Written as DNA, the CDR3 is TGTGCCAGCAGCATTACAGGGCCAGATACGCAGTATTTT.

This clone appeared a few times. The rearrangement joins TRBV28 to TRBJ1-4; a possible D gene is TRBD1 (6 bases). CDR3 length: 15 residues. Germline CDR1 MDHEN, CDR2 SYDVKM. The germline V and J ends were trimmed by 4 bases and 8 bases, with 17 bases remaining between them. This CDR3 is CASSYGTARGEKLFF. In DNA, the CDR3 is TGTGCCAGCAGTTACGGGACGGCTAGGGGGGAAAAACTGTTTTTT.

The J gene is TRBJ2-5, the V gene TRBV7-9, with D perhaps TRBD1 (6 bases). The V gene's germline CDR1 is SEHNR and CDR2 FQNEAQ (reference sequence). The length of the CDR3 is 13 residues. This CDR3 reads CATMVQGSETQYF. Here the CDR3 DNA reads TGTGCTACCATGGTTCAGGGGAGTGAGACCCAGTACTTC.

Only a few counts were recorded for this clone. The chain joins TRBV18 to TRBJ2-1; 9 nucleotides align to TRBD1. Germline loops: CDR1 KGHSH, CDR2 LQKENI. The V gene end was trimmed by 1 base and the J gene end by 2 bases; junction bases not matched to a gene: 3. This CDR3 is 16 amino acids long. The CDR3 DNA sequence: TGTGCCAGCTCACCACGAGGGACAGGGCCCTACAATGAGCAGTTCTTC. Encoded protein: CASSPRGTGPYNEQFF.

V and J are TRBV6-1 and TRBJ2-5; TRBD2 is a possible D gene (5 bases). This CDR3 is 13 amino acids long. Trimming took off 5 bases at V and 5 bases at J, with 12 bases between the two ends. Germline assignment: CDR1 MNHNS and CDR2 SASEGT. The CDR3 here is CASSLTMGETQYF. The CDR3, as DNA: TGTGCCAGCAGTCTGACTATGGGGGAGACCCAGTACTTC.

This chain joins TRBV29-1 and TRBJ2-2, with unresolved D. Germline V lookup: CDR1 SQVTM, CDR2 ANQGSEA. The CDR3 has 12 residues. Trimming removed 3 bases at V and 8 bases at J, with 10 bases between. CDR3 coding DNA: TGCAGCGTTGATGGGTGGTGGGGGGAGCTGTTTTTT. This translates into CSVDGWWGELFF.

The chain links TRBV5-1 to TRBJ2-4; no clear D gene. This CDR3 has 17 amino acids. V lost 0 bases and J 7 bases, leaving 20 bases between the germline ends. CDR1 SGHRS and CDR2 YFSETQ come from the germline V gene. CDR3 amino acids: CASSLAPERSPRNIQYF. CDR3 nucleotide sequence: TGCGCCAGCAGCTTGGCCCCGGAAAGGTCCCCTCGGAACATTCAGTACTTC. Complete variable domain (other parts from reference TRBV5-1 and TRBJ2-4): KAGVTQTPRYLIKTRGQQVTLSCSPISGHRSVSWYQQTPGQGLQFLFEYFSETQRNKGNFPGRFSGRQFSNSRSEMNVSTLELGDSALYLCASSLAPERSPRNIQYFGAGTRLSVL.

The CDR3, as DNA: TGCGCCAGCAGCCAAGATTGGCAGGGATACAATGAGCAGTTCTTC. This sequence encodes CASSQDWQGYNEQFF. This rearrangement joins TRBV4-3 to TRBJ2-1; perhaps TRBD1 as D (5 bases). There are 15 residues in the CDR3. The germline gives CDR1 LGHNA, CDR2 YSLEER. V was trimmed by 0 bases and J by 4 bases, leaving 10 bases between them.

A few counts support this clone. The chain carries TRBV9 and TRBJ2-3, with 7 bases matching TRBD1. Germline lookup yields CDR1 SGDLS and CDR2 YYNGEE. The CDR3 extends over 16 amino acids. The ends lost 3 bases at V and 6 bases at J; junction bases unmatched: 13. The CDR3 sequence: CASSAGQISTWDTQYF. CDR3 nucleotide sequence: TGTGCCAGCAGCGCGGGACAGATTAGCACTTGGGATACGCAGTATTTT.

V is TRBV7-2 and J is TRBJ2-2; 9 bases are shared with TRBD2. With V trimmed by 5 bases and J by 3 bases, 4 bases remained unmatched. Germline lookup yields CDR1 SGHTA and CDR2 FQGNSA. This CDR3 is built from 15 residues. This chain's CDR3 is CASSPRTSDTGELFF. The CDR3 DNA follows: TGTGCCAGCAGCCCCAGGACTAGCGACACCGGGGAGCTGTTTTTT.